This T cell receptor beta chain was identified in a study of beta chain features in type 1 diabetes. Expressed TCRB transcripts were sequenced because the isolated RNA had all been reverse transcribed beforehand. Each sample of naive, central memory or regulatory T cells had, on average, about 3.57 million reads. TCRdb keeps only in-frame clones here, not all; method: immunoSEQ multiplex PCR. The data contain some 220,000 clones, about a tenth of them seen just once; the ten biggest clones take up 1% to 1.5%. In total, each donor contributed a single heparinised blood draw that averaged approximately 0.12 L. Broader study findings: TCRB CDR3s from Type 1 diabetes patients were moderately but significantly shorter in all four CD4+ subsets.

A word on this clone: Antigen specificity is unknown. One base separates it from a far larger clone, so it is likely a read error. Other DNA sequences of this sample code for an identical CDR3.

Deletions cut 2 bases from V and 0 bases from J, with 11 bases between. This CDR3 spans 16 amino acids. CDR1 is SGHTA, CDR2 FQGNSA, per germline. The chain uses TRBV7-2 and TRBJ2-1; weak D call: TRBD2 (5 bases). Sequenced: central memory CD4+ T cells from blood. This sequence originates from a man between 18 and 29 years old in good health. The CDR3 spells CASSLSLAGSYNEQFF. DNA of the CDR3: TGTGCCAGCAGCTTATCCCTAGCAGGCTCCTACAATGAGCAGTTCTTC.